A single sample gave rise to the 21 T cell receptor beta chains below, sequenced in a study of blood T cell repertoires in COVID-19. TCRdb's table, derived via immunoSEQ multiplex PCR, lists solely in-frame clones and lacks some. The sample gives about 46,000 clones, about 90% of which show up once; roughly 13% is in the top ten. Sequencing was done on a sample of peripheral blood. The receptors here all came from a human donor with active COVID-19. The donor label of this sample is uncertain.

This clone occurred once. This rearrangement joins TRBV5-6 to TRBJ2-5, with 7 positions matching TRBD1. V lost 2 bases and J lost 5; bases outside the gene matches: 9. The CDR3 has 15 amino acids. Germline-derived CDR1 and CDR2 are SGHDT and YYEEEE. CDR3 in amino acids: CASSFRDRRWETQYF. The DNA for the CDR3 is TGTGCCAGCAGCTTCAGGGACAGACGATGGGAGACCCAGTACTTC.

This clone is a singleton in its sample. The rearrangement uses TRBV9 and TRBJ1-1; TRBD1 aligns across 7 bases. The CDR3 has 15 residues. V lost 1 base to trimming and J lost 4 bases; unmatched junction nucleotides: 7. Germline assignment: CDR1 SGDLS and CDR2 YYNGEE. The CDR3 nucleotides are TGTGCCAGCAGCGTAAGCCTCCACAGGGGCACTGAAGCTTTCTTT. This sequence encodes CASSVSLHRGTEAFF.

The J gene is TRBJ2-3, the V gene TRBV21-1; TRBD2, the table's D call, was not compared with the DNA. TRBV21-1 is a documented pseudogene. CDR3 length: 15 amino acids. CDR3 coding DNA: TGTGCCAGCAGCAAAGTGGAGCGGAACACAGATACGCAGTATTTT. Residues: CASSKVERNTDTQYF.

The chain employs TRBV28 and TRBJ2-7; TRBD1 matches at 8 bases. Germline assignment: CDR1 MDHEN and CDR2 SYDVKM. The ends lost 5 bases at V and 2 bases at J; junction bases unmatched: 8. CDR3 size: 15 residues. The CDR3 nucleotides are TGTGCCAGCAGTACCGCAGGACAGGGCCCCTACGAGCAGTACTTC. This encodes CASSTAGQGPYEQYF.

The chain has TRBV29-1 and TRBJ2-5; D remains ambiguous. The V end lost 7 bases, the J end lost 5 bases, and 17 bases lay between the germline ends. This CDR3 is built from 13 residues. Germline CDR1 and CDR2: SQVTM and ANQGSEA. CDR3 DNA: TGCAGCGCCCGACGGCCTTTCGGGGAGACCCAGTACTTC. This sequence encodes CSARRPFGETQYF.

The rearrangement links TRBV24-1 to TRBJ2-1; TRBD2 matches 8 bases. J lost 10 bases, V lost 4 bases, and 20 bases had no gene match. Looked up from germline, CDR1 is KGHDR and CDR2 is SFDVKD. The CDR3 length is 18 residues. The CDR3 sequence is CATSDPGARSGSLGEQFF. Here the CDR3 DNA reads TGTGCCACCAGTGACCCGGGGGCGAGAAGCGGGAGCTTGGGGGAGCAGTTCTTC.

V and J are TRBV2 and TRBJ2-3, with 7 bases fitting TRBD2. Germline V gives CDR1 SNHLY, CDR2 FYNNEI. The CDR3 contains 16 residues. V lost 3 bases and J lost 1; bases outside the gene matches: 7. The CDR3 sequence is CASSDFSTSGTDTQYF. The CDR3 DNA sequence: TGTGCCAGCAGTGATTTCAGTACTAGCGGCACAGATACGCAGTATTTT.

The CDR3 bases are TGTGCCATTGCGGGCGGGGCAAAGCAGCCCCAGCATTTT. Its protein is CAIAGGAKQPQHF. The rearrangement joins TRBV10-3 to TRBJ1-5; D is possibly TRBD1 (5 bases). In germline, CDR1 is ENHRY, CDR2 SYGVKD. The V end lost 9 bases, the J end lost 7 bases, and 16 bases lay between the germline ends. CDR3 length: 13 residues.

The genes are TRBV28 and TRBJ2-4; perhaps TRBD2 as D (5 bases). Trimming removed 10 bases from V and 0 bases from J, with 10 bases in between. Germline lookup yields CDR1 MDHEN and CDR2 SYDVKM. The CDR3 is made up of 13 amino acids. DNA of the CDR3: TGTGCCACCAGCGGACTAGCCAAAAACATTCAGTACTTC. Its protein product is CATSGLAKNIQYF.

The chain carries TRBV2 and TRBJ2-7; tentatively, D is TRBD2 (5 bases). Trimming shortened V by 5 bases and J by 2 bases, and 16 bases separated the two germline ends. Looked up from germline, CDR1 is SNHLY and CDR2 is FYNNEI. The CDR3 runs to 15 residues. The CDR3 protein is CASSPREGSTYEQYF. CDR3 DNA sequence: TGTGCCAGCAGTCCCCGAGAGGGCTCAACCTACGAGCAGTACTTC. Together with reference TRBV2 and TRBJ2-7, the CDR3 gives the full variable domain: EPEVTQTPSHQVTQMGQEVILRCVPISNHLYFYWYRQILGQKVEFLVSFYNNEISEKSEIFDDQFSVERPDGSNFTLKIRSTKLEDSAMYFCASSPREGSTYEQYFGPGTRLTVT.

This clone is deemed medium-sized. The rearrangement joins TRBV7-9 to TRBJ2-7, with D uncertain. The ends were cut back, 5 bases at V and 3 bases at J, with 11 bases in the middle. The CDR3 loop spans 13 amino acids. The germline CDR1 and CDR2 sequences are SEHNR and FQNEAQ (reference sequence). CDR3 bases: TGTGCCAGCAGCCCTGCTTTCGGCTACGAGCAGTACTTC. It codes for CASSPAFGYEQYF. Using reference TRBV7-9 and TRBJ2-7 for the parts outside the CDR3, the full variable domain is DTGVSQNPRHKITKRGQNVTFRCDPISEHNRLYWYRQTLGQGPEFLTYFQNEAQLEKSRLLSDRFSAERPKGSFSTLEIQRTEQGDSAMYLCASSPAFGYEQYFGPGTRLTVT.

In this sample, this clone turned up once. The J gene is TRBJ2-3, the V gene TRBV10-1, with D perhaps matching TRBD2 (6 bases). The V gene's germline CDR1 is WNHNN and CDR2 SYGVQD (reference sequence). The CDR3 contains 16 residues. Trimming removed 1 base at V and 3 bases at J, with 14 bases between. This chain's CDR3 is CASSELGGRETDTQYF. As DNA, the CDR3 is TGCGCCAGCAGTGAGTTGGGGGGACGGGAGACAGATACGCAGTATTTT.

The chain joins TRBV5-1 to TRBJ2-7; tentative D call: TRBD2 (5 bases). V was pared by 0 bases and J by 3 bases, with 13 bases between. Germline lookup yields CDR1 SGHRS and CDR2 YFSETQ. There are 15 residues in the CDR3. The CDR3 DNA reads as TGCGCCAGCAGCTTGGCAGCGGAGACCGGCTACGAGCAGTACTTC. It encodes CASSLAAETGYEQYF.

The chain carries TRBV10-3 and TRBJ1-1; the D is unclear. The CDR3 length is 14 residues. Between the trimmed V and J ends, which lost 8 bases and 7 bases, there was a span of 20 bases. CDR1 and CDR2 (germline): ENHRY, SYGVKD. The CDR3 coding sequence is TGTGCCATCGGAGGTAGTGGACTTACTTTTGAAGCTTTCTTT. Translation: CAIGGSGLTFEAFF.

This clone was observed a few times. This chain's CDR3 is CASRTGGTGELFF. As DNA, the CDR3 is TGTGCCAGCAGGACAGGGGGCACCGGGGAGCTGTTTTTT. The chain couples TRBV27 to TRBJ2-2; 9 bases align to TRBD1. The CDR3 has 13 residues. Per the germline V gene, CDR1 is MNHEY and CDR2 is SMNVEV (reference sequence). The V segment lost 6 bases and the J segment 4 bases; nucleotides outside the gene matches: 0.

The chain joins TRBV6-5 to TRBJ1-2, with 8 nucleotides matching TRBD1. V dropped 2 bases and J dropped 4; count of bases not matched to a gene: 9. CDR3 length: 16 residues. Looked up from germline, CDR1 is MNHEY and CDR2 is SVGAGI. The CDR3 sequence: CASSYRGDRGGYGYTF. The CDR3 bases are TGTGCCAGCAGTTACCGCGGAGACAGGGGTGGCTATGGCTACACCTTC.

This chain connects TRBV29-1 to TRBJ1-5; TRBD1 matches 8 bases. V was clipped by 6 bases and J by 7 bases; unmatched bases: 11. CDR1 SQVTM and CDR2 ANQGSEA come from the germline V gene. CDR3 length equals 14 residues. CDR3 loop: CSVRLPGGGQPQHF. The CDR3 nucleotides read TGCAGCGTCCGCCTCCCAGGGGGCGGACAGCCCCAGCATTTT. The variable domain in full, with the rest retrieved from reference TRBV29-1 and TRBJ1-5, is SAVISQKPSRDICQRGTSLTIQCQVDSQVTMMFWYRQQPGQSLTLIATANQGSEATYESGFVIDKFPISRPNLTFSTLTVSNMSPEDSSIYLCSVRLPGGGQPQHFGDGTRLSIL.

The chain carries TRBV19 and TRBJ1-3, with 9 nucleotides matching TRBD1. Germline V gives CDR1 LNHDA, CDR2 SQIVND (reference sequence). The CDR3 runs to 16 residues. V trimming: 8 bases; J trimming: 1 base; junction bases outside the gene matches: 9. The CDR3 region is CASETGGSLSGNTIYF. The CDR3 DNA is TGTGCCAGTGAGACAGGGGGTTCTCTTTCTGGAAACACCATATATTTT. Full variable domain (outside the CDR3, taken from reference TRBV19 and TRBJ1-3): DGGITQSPKYLFRKEGQNVTLSCEQNLNHDAMYWYRQDPGQGLRLIYYSQIVNDFQKGDIAEGYSVSREKKESFPLTVTSAQKNPTAFYLCASETGGSLSGNTIYFGEGSWLTVV.

This chain joins TRBV28 and TRBJ1-6; D possibly corresponds to TRBD1 (5 bases). The CDR3 spans 13 residues. Germline CDR1 is MDHEN and CDR2 is SYDVKM. Trimming took 4 bases from V and 7 from J, leaving 8 bases between them. CDR3 nucleotides: TGTGCCAGCAGTTCCTGGGGCAATTCACCCCTCCACTTT. Residues: CASSSWGNSPLHF.

The V call is TRBV13, the J call TRBJ2-3; 8 bases agree with TRBD2. With 4 bases clipped from V and 0 bases from J, the junction kept 9 bases outside the gene matches. Germline V gene data show CDR1 as PRHDT and CDR2 as FYEKMQ (reference sequence). The CDR3 is 17 amino acids. As DNA, the CDR3 is TGTGCCAGCAGCTCCGCGGGAGGCCGCCCTAGCACAGATACGCAGTATTTT. Amino acid sequence: CASSSAGGRPSTDTQYF. Complete variable domain (other parts from reference TRBV13 and TRBJ2-3): AAGVIQSPRHLIKEKRETATLKCYPIPRHDTVYWYQQGPGQDPQFLISFYEKMQSDKGSIPDRFSAQQFSDYHSELNMSSLELGDSALYFCASSSAGGRPSTDTQYFGPGTRLTVL.

The chain combines TRBV4-1 with TRBJ1-2, with D perhaps matching TRBD1 (6 bases). CDR3 length: 15 amino acids. Looked up from germline, CDR1 is MGHRA and CDR2 is YSYEKL. V was clipped by 5 bases and J by 1 base, with 14 bases between them. The CDR3 nucleotides read TGCGCCAGCAGCAGTCCGGGACATAGTAACTATGGCTACACCTTC. Its protein is CASSSPGHSNYGYTF.